The 5 T cell receptor beta chains given below trace back to one sample, sequenced in a study of patients and donors after allogeneic stem cell transplantation. TCRdb recomputed calls from the RT-PCR reads with MiXCR, one row per CDR3 protein. The data show about 230,000 distinct CDR3 sequences, around an eighth seen once. The sequenced sample consisted of blood, either unsorted or a sorted T cell fraction (not recorded which). These receptor sequences come from a human donor who was either an allogeneic HSCT recipient or a stem cell or donor lymphocyte infusion donor (not recorded which). It is not recorded whose cells these are; they may come from a transplant donor.

The chain combines TRBV5-1 with TRBJ1-1, with TRBD1 identical over 8 bases. J was trimmed by 2 bases and V by 6 bases; bases with no gene match: 9. Germline CDR1 reads SGHRS; CDR2 reads YFSETQ. This CDR3 is 15 amino acids long. The CDR3: CASTLVRGLNTEAFF. In nucleotides, the CDR3 is TGCGCCAGCACCCTGGTCAGGGGGCTAAACACTGAAGCTTTCTTT. The variable domain in full, with the rest retrieved from reference TRBV5-1 and TRBJ1-1, is KAGVTQTPRYLIKTRGQQVTLSCSPISGHRSVSWYQQTPGQGLQFLFEYFSETQRNKGNFPGRFSGRQFSNSRSEMNVSTLELGDSALYLCASTLVRGLNTEAFFGQGTRLTVV.

This clonotype was recorded at least ten times. The genes are TRBV4-2 and TRBJ2-3, with 7 bases fitting TRBD2. CDR1 is LGHNA, CDR2 YNFKEQ, per germline. V was clipped by 3 bases and J by 0 bases; unmatched bases: 9. This CDR3 is 17 amino acids long. The CDR3 reads CASSQASSGFSTDTQYF. The CDR3 region has the DNA TGTGCCAGCAGCCAGGCATCTAGCGGCTTTAGCACAGATACGCAGTATTTT.

Ten or more counts support this clonotype. This rearrangement joins TRBV7-9 to TRBJ1-1; possibly TRBD1 for D (5 bases). The CDR3 runs to 15 residues. Trimming took off 9 bases at V and 0 bases at J, with 17 bases between the two ends. CDR1 and CDR2 (germline): SEHNR, FQNEAQ (reference sequence). CDR3 in amino acids: CASWQGKGLNTEAFF. As DNA, the CDR3 is TGTGCCAGTTGGCAGGGAAAAGGGTTGAACACTGAAGCTTTCTTT.

This chain joins TRBV2 and TRBJ2-1, with TRBD2 matching over 13 bases. J was trimmed by 7 bases and V by 1 base; bases with no gene match: 1. There are 15 residues in the CDR3. Looked up from germline, CDR1 is SNHLY and CDR2 is FYNNEI. CDR3 region: CASSEGLAGGNEQFF. In DNA, the CDR3 is TGTGCCAGCAGTGAAGGACTAGCGGGAGGAAATGAGCAGTTCTTC.

The gene calls are TRBV6-2 or TRBV6-3 and TRBJ2-7, with a possible D match to TRBD1 (6 bases). This CDR3 has 12 amino acids. Trimming left V 2 bases short and J 5 bases short, with 7 bases between. CDR1 and CDR2 from the germline V gene are MNHEY and SVGEGT. Here the CDR3 reads CASSYEGDEQYF. The DNA for the CDR3 is TGTGCCAGCAGTTACGAGGGGGACGAGCAGTACTTC.